This T cell receptor (beta chain) was profiled in a study of OX40 agonist ivuxolimab in advanced cancers. Study-level background: Prior therapy, whether anti-PD-1, anti-PD-L1 or anti-CTLA-4, was allowed, and under 50% had some.

Study-wide results and caveats: No antigen was identified for the clonally expanded peripheral T cells. Some of the lowest clonal expansion was seen in partial responders at 0.1-3.0 mg/kg.

Blood specimens came from baseline, cycle 4 day 1, and cycle 7 day 1. The table came from immunoSEQ multiplex PCR; TCRdb's copy has only in-frame clones and leaves some out. The sample records tens of thousands of clones, about nine tenths being singletons. Comment on this clone: The antigen remains undetermined.

The sequence came from an adult with an advanced solid tumor such as melanoma, head and neck, liver or kidney cancer. The sequenced sample was CD4+ or CD8+ T cells sorted from blood, obtained in a trial of the OX40 agonist ivuxolimab.

The DNA for the CDR3 is TGTGCCTGGAGTTGGCAAAACTATGGCTACACCTTC. Translation gives CAWSWQNYGYTF. The V gene is TRBV30, the J gene TRBJ1-2, with no clear D. The CDR3 totals 12 residues. Trimming pared 2 bases from V and 2 bases from J, leaving 6 bases between. Germline V lookup: CDR1 GTSNPN, CDR2 SVGIG (reference sequence). Full variable domain (missing parts from reference TRBV30 and TRBJ1-2): SQTIHQWPATLVQPVGSPLSLECTVEGTSNPNLYWYRQAAGRGLQLLFYSVGIGQISSEVPQNLSASRPQDRQFILSSKKLLLSDSGFYLCAWSWQNYGYTFGSGTRLTVV.